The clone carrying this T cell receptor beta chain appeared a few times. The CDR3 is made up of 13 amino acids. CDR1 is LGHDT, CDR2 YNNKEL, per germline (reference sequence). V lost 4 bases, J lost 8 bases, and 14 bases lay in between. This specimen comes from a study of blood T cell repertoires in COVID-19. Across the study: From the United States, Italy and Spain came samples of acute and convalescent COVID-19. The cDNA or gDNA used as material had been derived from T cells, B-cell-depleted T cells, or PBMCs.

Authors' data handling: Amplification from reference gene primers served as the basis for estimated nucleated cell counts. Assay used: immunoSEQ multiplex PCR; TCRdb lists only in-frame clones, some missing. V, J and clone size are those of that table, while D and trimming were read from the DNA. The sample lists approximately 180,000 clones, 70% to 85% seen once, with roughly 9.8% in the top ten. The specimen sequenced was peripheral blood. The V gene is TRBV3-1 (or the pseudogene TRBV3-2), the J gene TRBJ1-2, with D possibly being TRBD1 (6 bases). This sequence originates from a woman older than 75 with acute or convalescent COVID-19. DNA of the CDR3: TGTGCCAGCAGCCGGGGACACCCCTGGGGCTACACCTTC. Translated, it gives CASSRGHPWGYTF.